Following are 22 T cell receptor beta chains from one sample sequenced in a study of shared clonotypes between healthy human individuals. Produced via immunoSEQ multiplex PCR; TCRdb's table is partial and in-frame only. This sample has about a million clones, with roughly 70% found just once. Sequences were obtained from memory CD4+ T cells sorted from blood. As for subset: CD45RA-negative fraction. These receptors came from a man between 18 and 29 years old in good health.

The genes are TRBV5-1 and TRBJ2-5; D remains unclear. Looked up from germline, CDR1 is SGHRS and CDR2 is YFSETQ. CDR3 length: 14 amino acids. V lost 1 base, J lost 1 base, and 8 bases lay in between. For the CDR3, the DNA is TGCGCCAGCAGCTTGAGGGCAGCCCAAGAGACCCAGTACTTC. Translation gives CASSLRAAQETQYF.

The chain is built from TRBV27 and TRBJ2-7; D gene ambiguous. Germline CDR1 is MNHEY and CDR2 is SMNVEV (reference sequence). The CDR3 loop spans 14 amino acids. Trimming left V 4 bases short and J 0 bases short, with 10 bases between. CDR3 sequence reads: CASSSQTSSYEQYF. CDR3 nucleotides: TGTGCCAGCAGTTCCCAGACCAGCTCCTACGAGCAGTACTTC.

This chain joins TRBV5-1 and TRBJ2-3; no firm D call. This CDR3 spans 15 amino acids. CDR1 and CDR2 from the germline V gene are SGHRS and YFSETQ. V dropped 0 bases and J dropped 0 bases, with 8 bases sitting between them. CDR3 sequence: CASSLGYSSTDTQYF. Here the CDR3 DNA reads TGCGCCAGCAGCTTGGGATACTCTAGCACAGATACGCAGTATTTT.

The chain combines TRBV30 with TRBJ1-5, with D maybe TRBD1 (5 bases). The CDR3 loop spans 18 amino acids. The V end was cut by 1 base, the J end by 0 bases, with 19 bases between. From germline, CDR1 is GTSNPN and CDR2 SVGIG (reference sequence). The CDR3 DNA follows: TGTGCCTGGAGTGCAGGCAGGGACTATATCTATAGCAATCAGCCCCAGCATTTT. This sequence encodes CAWSAGRDYIYSNQPQHF.

The chain carries TRBV15 and TRBJ1-1; no definite D call. The CDR3 runs to 13 residues. CDR1 is LNHNV, CDR2 YYDKDF, per germline (reference sequence). V lost 0 bases, J lost 1 base, and 3 bases lay in between. CDR3 coding DNA: TGTGCCACCAGCAGAGATCAGAACACTGAAGCTTTCTTT. Amino acids: CATSRDQNTEAFF. Together with reference TRBV15 and TRBJ1-1, the CDR3 gives the full variable domain: DAMVIQNPRYQVTQFGKPVTLSCSQTLNHNVMYWYQQKSSQAPKLLFHYYDKDFNNEADTPDNFQSRRPNTSFCFLDIRSPGLGDTAMYLCATSRDQNTEAFFGQGTRLTVV.

J is TRBJ2-4 and V is TRBV15; D tentatively fits TRBD1 or TRBD2 (5 bases each). This CDR3 contains 20 residues. V lost 0 bases to trimming and J lost 1 base, with 22 bases between them. Germline CDR1 reads LNHNV; CDR2 reads YYDKDF (reference sequence). The DNA for the CDR3 is TGTGCCACCAGCAGAGATCGGGGCGGGCTTACCACAATTGCCAAAAACATTCAGTACTTC. The encoded protein is CATSRDRGGLTTIAKNIQYF.

The chain has TRBV15 and TRBJ1-1, with D possibly TRBD1 on 5 matching bases. The V end lost 0 bases, the J end lost 4 bases, and 12 bases lay between the germline ends. The CDR3 is 15 residues long. Germline V gene sequence: CDR1 LNHNV, CDR2 YYDKDF (reference sequence). CDR3 sequence: CATSRDRRGSTEAFF. The CDR3 coding sequence is TGTGCCACCAGCAGAGATCGTCGGGGCTCCACTGAAGCTTTCTTT.

This clone was seen more than once but under ten times. The chain has TRBV7-9 and TRBJ1-1; D gene ambiguous. Trimming removed 3 bases from V and 1 base from J, with 6 bases in between. Germline CDR1 reads SEHNR; CDR2 reads FQNEAQ (reference sequence). The CDR3 is made up of 13 amino acids. DNA of the CDR3: TGTGCCAGCAGCTTGGACCAGAACACTGAAGCTTTCTTT. Translating it yields CASSLDQNTEAFF.

The chain recombines TRBV6-1 with TRBJ2-3, with D perhaps TRBD2 (6 bases). The germline V gene has CDR1 MNHNS and CDR2 SASEGT. The germline V and J ends were trimmed by 4 bases and 1 base, with 18 bases remaining between them. This CDR3 spans 17 amino acids. The CDR3 protein is CASSVGVAEGRTDTQYF. The CDR3 DNA reads TGTGCCAGCAGTGTTGGAGTGGCGGAGGGCCGCACAGATACGCAGTATTTT.

Only one count was recorded for this clone. This chain connects TRBV5-3 to TRBJ2-7; 7 positions match TRBD1. TRBV5-3 is sorted into the ORF group, with uncertain function. CDR3 size: 11 residues. The V segment lost 9 bases and the J segment 2 bases; nucleotides outside the gene matches: 2. The DNA of the CDR3 is TGTGCCACCGACAGGGCCTACGAGCAGTACTTC. Its protein product is CATDRAYEQYF.

CDR3 in DNA: TGCGCCAGCAGCTCGCCCAGGGGTAGCTCCTATAATTCACCCCTCCACTTT. Translating gives CASSSPRGSSYNSPLHF. V gene TRBV5-1 combines with J gene TRBJ1-6; TRBD1 might be the D (6 bases). This CDR3 region has 17 residues. Germline CDR1 and CDR2: SGHRS and YFSETQ. Trimming took 3 bases from V and 0 from J, leaving 13 bases between them.

About this clone itself: Only one base separates this from a far larger clonotype, so it likely reflects a read error. The chain joins TRBV4-2 to TRBJ2-2; D possibly corresponds to TRBD1 (7 bases). The V end lost 9 bases, the J end lost 6 bases, and 20 bases lay between the germline ends. Germline lookup yields CDR1 LGHNA and CDR2 YNFKEQ. This CDR3 spans 15 amino acids. CDR3 coding DNA: TGTGCCAGTTATCCAATGGCAGGGGGGTCCGGGGAGCTGTTTTTT. Protein sequence: CASYPMAGGSGELFF.

Here the CDR3 DNA reads TGTGCCAGCAGCTTGGCCTTCACAGGGAAGGGTGAGCAGTTCTTC. Protein: CASSLAFTGKGEQFF. This sequence joins TRBV5-6 and TRBJ2-1; D may be TRBD1 (6 bases). The CDR3 has 15 residues. Trimming cost V 0 bases and J 9 bases, with 16 bases left between them. The germline CDR1 and CDR2 sequences are SGHDT and YYEEEE.

This chain joins TRBV30 and TRBJ1-3; D not resolved. V shed 0 bases and J shed 3 bases, with 9 bases lying between them. Germline CDR1 is GTSNPN and CDR2 is SVGIG (reference sequence). This CDR3 region has 14 residues. The CDR3 loop reads CAWSVPAGGNTIYF. The CDR3 DNA sequence: TGTGCCTGGAGTGTACCGGCAGGTGGAAACACCATATATTTT.

The chain recombines TRBV2 with TRBJ2-7, with D possibly TRBD2 on 7 matching bases. The V and J ends lost 6 bases and 6 bases respectively, with 12 bases between them. The V gene's germline CDR1 is SNHLY and CDR2 FYNNEI. There are 12 residues in the CDR3. CDR3 amino acids: CASRGGAPEQYF. The CDR3 nucleotides are TGTGCCAGCAGGGGGGGGGCTCCCGAGCAGTACTTC.

This clone was picked up many times. The V gene is TRBV28, the J gene TRBJ2-7, with 7 bases matching TRBD2. V lost 10 bases to trimming and J lost 0 bases; unmatched junction nucleotides: 9. This CDR3 contains 14 residues. Germline V gene lookup returns CDR1 MDHEN and CDR2 SYDVKM. Here the CDR3 DNA reads TGTGCCACCCCCTGGGGGGGAGGCTCCTACGAGCAGTACTTC. It codes for CATPWGGGSYEQYF.

V gene TRBV7-2 combines with J gene TRBJ2-2; D perhaps matches TRBD1 (5 bases). Trimming removed 5 bases at V and 6 bases at J, with 16 bases between. Germline CDR1 and CDR2: SGHTA and FQGNSA. This CDR3 contains 15 residues. DNA of the CDR3: TGTGCCAGCAGCAAAGGGGCGGAAGGGGCCGGGGAGCTGTTTTTT. It encodes CASSKGAEGAGELFF.

J is TRBJ2-7 and V is TRBV7-3; 8 nucleotides match TRBD2. CDR1 and CDR2 from the germline V gene are SGHTA and FQGTGA. With V trimmed by 2 bases and J by 3 bases, 3 bases remained unmatched. The length of the CDR3 is 14 residues. DNA for the CDR3: TGTGCCAGCAGCTTAGCGGGGGGAAACTACGAGCAGTACTTC. Translated: CASSLAGGNYEQYF.

A few counts support this clone. The rearrangement uses TRBV11-1 and TRBJ1-2, with 9 bases fitting TRBD1. The junction had 12 bases not matched to a gene; V was cut back by 5 bases and J by 8 bases. This CDR3 region has 15 residues. Germline V gene data show CDR1 as SGHAT and CDR2 as FQDESV (reference sequence). The CDR3 nucleotides are TGTGCCAGCAGCCGCGGTCCGGGACAGGGAGGCGGCTACACCTTC. Translating gives CASSRGPGQGGGYTF.

This sequence joins TRBV5-1 and TRBJ2-3, with TRBD2 matching over 9 bases. Germline assignment: CDR1 SGHRS and CDR2 YFSETQ. CDR3 size: 14 residues. The V gene end was trimmed by 5 bases and the J gene end by 2 bases; junction bases not matched to a gene: 3. The DNA of the CDR3 is TGCGCCAGCAGGGCGGGGGGGGCCACAGATACGCAGTATTTT. Its protein is CASRAGGATDTQYF.

V is TRBV19 and J is TRBJ2-1, with TRBD2 identical over 13 bases. The CDR3 is 15 residues long. Per the germline V gene, CDR1 is LNHDA and CDR2 is SQIVND (reference sequence). V dropped 5 bases and J dropped 5; count of bases not matched to a gene: 3. This chain's CDR3 is CASSQTSGGHNEQFF. CDR3 bases: TGTGCCAGTAGTCAGACTAGCGGGGGGCACAATGAGCAGTTCTTC. Full variable domain (rest looked up from reference TRBV19 and TRBJ2-1): DGGITQSPKYLFRKEGQNVTLSCEQNLNHDAMYWYRQDPGQGLRLIYYSQIVNDFQKGDIAEGYSVSREKKESFPLTVTSAQKNPTAFYLCASSQTSGGHNEQFFGPGTRLTVL.

This sequence joins TRBV28 and TRBJ2-1; D remains ambiguous. V lost 8 bases and J lost 0, with 11 bases in between. The CDR3 is made up of 14 amino acids. From germline, CDR1 is MDHEN and CDR2 SYDVKM. This CDR3 reads CASGGGSSYNEQFF. The CDR3 DNA follows: TGTGCCAGCGGCGGTGGAAGCTCCTACAATGAGCAGTTCTTC.